This TCR beta chain was captured by sequencing in a study of T cell repertoires in cytomegalovirus infection. Study summary: Signatures in public TCR beta sequences pointed to both CMV infection and matching HLA type.

In regard to this clonotype: Antigen specificity is unknown.

Study-level points and caveats: CMV-specific TCR beta clonotypes restricted by HLA-C dominated the ex vivo response.

Between the trimmed V and J ends, which lost 0 bases and 0 bases, there was a span of 6 bases. Germline V gene lookup returns CDR1 LGHDT and CDR2 YNNKEL (reference sequence). This CDR3 has 15 residues. TCRdb itself ran the reads through MiXCR, one entry per CDR3 protein. The sample lists about 450,000 distinct CDR3 sequences; approximately 30% were seen once. The chain has TRBV3-1 and TRBJ1-3, with D unclear. The source of this sequence is a human donor in good health (CMV status not recorded). Some clones in this sample may be carry-over from other donors' samples. The sequencing sample was made of PBMCs. The CDR3 DNA reads TGTGCCAGCAGCCAAGATAAGGACTCTGGAAACACCATATATTTT. Residues: CASSQDKDSGNTIYF.